This T cell receptor (beta chain) was identified during a study of T-cell memory formation after mild COVID-19 (dated by TCRdb to the early 2020s). Describing the broader study: TCR sequence clusters from the two donors were largely donor specific. In two donors, T-cell clones that expanded and contracted after mild COVID-19 were followed by sequencing TCRalpha and TCRbeta repertoires longitudinally. Two young, previously healthy adult volunteers, one female and one male, were included in the cohort.

Turning to this clonotype: Its antigen is unknown. One base away there is no much larger clone; base qualities are not given.

From cysteine to valine, the CDR3 is 13 amino acids long. Of the read, only the CDR3 DNA is kept; its 39 bases are in frame from base 1. V loses 0 bases of germline sequence and J loses 7 bases, and the interval between the two ends is 10 bases. The germline V gene (reference sequence) yields SEHNR for CDR1 and FQNEAQ for CDR2. The sample was run on an Illumina NovaSeq 6000. cDNA libraries for TCRalpha and TCRbeta were prepared by 5'RACE using constant-segment primers, with sample barcodes and unique molecular identifiers added. Trizol reagent was used to extract RNA from every sample. The libraries were amplified in two PCR steps, and the second step added a second sample barcode and Illumina TruSeq adapters. The libraries were sequenced on an Illumina NovaSeq using 2 x 150 bp paired-end reads. Concerning the study's data processing: With migec v1.2.7, reads were demultiplexed and then collapsed into UMI-guided consensus sequences. Using mixcr v2.1.11, the UMI consensuses were aligned to TRA and TRB V and J templates and assembled into clonotypes. Expanded or contracted clonotypes were those called significant by both edgeR and NoisET, with noise models trained on biological replicates. edgeR calls used a false discovery rate-adjusted p below 0.01 and a log2 fold-change threshold of 1. As an exploratory analysis of dynamics, max-normalized trajectories of the 1000 most abundant clonotypes were examined by PCA with hierarchical clustering. The CD4 or CD8 phenotype of responding clones was assigned using the separately sequenced CD4+ and CD8+ repertoires. The public sequencing data were trimmed at Q25 with fastp and processed into clonotypes with MiXCR by TCRdb, which kept only in-frame beta chains. Rows matching on CDR3 protein sequence are summarized as one entry with the most common DNA and genes. TCRdb, rather than the study authors, made the V and J calls. The sample table lists about 110,000 distinct CDR3 sequences, 15% to 20% of them with a count of one. In total, the top ten clones hold less than 6.5% of the sample.

What the work shows at the level of the full study, not this receptor alone: The detection of some responding clones in pre-infection memory suggests that pre-existing cross-reactive memory T cells joined the SARS-CoV-2 response. Clones contracting from day 15 to 85 had balanced CD4/CD8 phenotypes, while a second wave expanding from day 15 to 37 was biased towards CD4+. The study covered only two mild cases, and larger cohorts including severe cases with pre-infection samples were considered necessary. Contracting CD4+ clones turned up mainly in the CM and EM memory subsets, whereas EMRA was where CD8+ clones were enriched. SARS-CoV-2 specificity was not confirmed for the second-wave clones peaking on day 37.

PBMCs were isolated by Ficoll-Paque density gradient centrifugation. Sequencing was done on a sample of PBMCs or a T cell subset sorted from them (not recorded which). This chain joins TRBV7-9 to TRBJ2-7; 6 matching bases give a weak D call of TRBD1. This sequence was found in a young man who had mild COVID-19 (a few samples of this study predate the infection). The sample titles of this study are shuffled in the database, so cell type and time point are left out; the donor was told from shared clones. The DNA is TGTGCCAGCAGCTTAGCGGGGGCGCAAGAGCAGTACGTC. Its coded protein is CASSLAGAQEQYV.